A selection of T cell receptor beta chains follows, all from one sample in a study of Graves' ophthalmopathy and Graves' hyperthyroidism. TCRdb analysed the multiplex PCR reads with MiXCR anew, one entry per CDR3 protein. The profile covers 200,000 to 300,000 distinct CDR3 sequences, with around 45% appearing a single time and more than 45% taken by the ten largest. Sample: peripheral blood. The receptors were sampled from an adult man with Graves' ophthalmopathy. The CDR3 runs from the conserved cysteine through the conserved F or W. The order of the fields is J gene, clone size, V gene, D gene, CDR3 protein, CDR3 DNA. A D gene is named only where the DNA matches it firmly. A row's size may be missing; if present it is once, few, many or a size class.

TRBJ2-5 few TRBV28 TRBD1 CASSTRQGVHETQYF TGTGCCAGCAGTACCCGACAGGGGGTACACGAGACCCAGTACTTC
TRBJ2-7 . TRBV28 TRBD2 CASSLKGGLAITYEQYF TGTGCCAGCAGTTTAAAGGGTGGACTAGCGATTACCTACGAGCAGTACTTC
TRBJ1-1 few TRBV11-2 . CASSSFGRGNTEAFF TGTGCCAGCAGCTCGTTCGGACGGGGGAACACTGAAGCTTTCTTT
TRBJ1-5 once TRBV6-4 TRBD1 CASSIDRGQPQHF TGTGCCAGCAGCATCGACAGGGGCCAGCCCCAGCATTTT
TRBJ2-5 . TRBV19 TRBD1 CASRQGQGETQYF TGTGCCAGTAGGCAGGGACAGGGGGAGACCCAGTACTTC
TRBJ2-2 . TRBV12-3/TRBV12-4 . CASRLRGMNTGELFF TGTGCCAGCAGGCTCCGGGGGATGAACACCGGGGAGCTGTTTTTT
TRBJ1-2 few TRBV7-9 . CASSSPRDNYYGYTF TGTGCCAGCAGCTCCCCCAGGGACAACTACTATGGCTACACCTTC
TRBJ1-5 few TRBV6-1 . CASNWGSAGGQPQHF TGTGCCAGCAACTGGGGCTCGGCAGGAGGTCAGCCCCAGCATTTT
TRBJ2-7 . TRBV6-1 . CASSQQGYEQYF TGTGCCAGCAGTCAACAGGGATACGAGCAGTACTTC
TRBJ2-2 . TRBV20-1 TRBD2 CSGRTSGGNGELFF TGCAGCGGAAGGACTAGCGGGGGGAACGGGGAGCTGTTTTTT
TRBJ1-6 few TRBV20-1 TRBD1 CSARTPQGAYNSPLHF TGCAGTGCTAGGACTCCTCAGGGGGCCTATAATTCACCCCTCCACTTT
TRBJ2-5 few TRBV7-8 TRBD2 CASSSQRGSQETQYF TGTGCCAGCAGCTCTCAGCGGGGGTCCCAAGAGACCCAGTACTTC
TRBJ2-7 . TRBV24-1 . CATSGPDSYEQYF TGTGCCACCTCAGGCCCGGACTCCTACGAGCAGTACTTC
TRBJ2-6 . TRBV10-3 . CAISSPSVSSGANVLTF TGTGCCATCAGCAGCCCCTCAGTGAGCTCTGGGGCCAACGTCCTGACTTTC
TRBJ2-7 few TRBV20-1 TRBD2 CSARDSGLAGYEQYF TGCAGTGCTAGAGATTCCGGGCTAGCGGGATACGAGCAGTACTTC
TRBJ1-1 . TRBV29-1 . CSVDETGLNTEAFF TGCAGCGTTGACGAGACAGGTTTGAACACTGAAGCTTTCTTT
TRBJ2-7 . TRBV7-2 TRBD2 CASSPHGGAIRSYEQYF TGTGCCAGCAGCCCGCACGGGGGGGCCATTAGGTCCTACGAGCAGTACTTC
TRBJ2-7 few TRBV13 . CASSLQAWSYEQYF TGCGCCAGCAGCTTACAGGCATGGTCCTACGAGCAGTACTTC
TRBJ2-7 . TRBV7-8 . CASSLEFEGVLSEQYF TGTGCCAGCAGCTTAGAATTCGAGGGCGTGTTAAGCGAGCAGTACTTC